This TCR beta chain was recovered during a study of cytomegalovirus exposure and HLA in healthy donors. The PCR had 60 Vbeta and 13 Jbeta primers. Assay used: immunoSEQ multiplex PCR; TCRdb lists only in-frame clones, some missing. Of approximately 280,000 clones in the sample, roughly 88% are singletons; the top ten hold around 4.2%. The J segment lost 0 bases and the V segment lost 1 base, leaving 1 base of the junction unmatched. The germline CDR1 and CDR2 sequences are SGHTA and FQGTGA. The CDR3 is 15 residues long. This chain connects TRBV7-3 to TRBJ2-3; 7 bases are shared with TRBD2. Sequencing was carried out using PBMCs. The source of this sequence is a man aged 35 to 55 in good health and CMV-seropositive. Written as DNA, the CDR3 is TGTGCCAGCAGCTTAAGAGCGGGAAGCACAGATACGCAGTATTTT. It codes for CASSLRAGSTDTQYF.